The clone carrying this T cell receptor beta chain has only one observation. Its antigen is unidentified. These data are taken from a study of early stage breast cancer tumors. Study outcomes and limitations: In about 90% of the 16 patients, blood comparison separated tumor from normal breast.

Germline trimming cut 2 bases from V and 2 bases from J; bases unmatched to any gene: 7. This CDR3 comprises 16 residues. Germline V gene lookup returns CDR1 SGDLS and CDR2 YYNGEE. Assay used: immunoSEQ multiplex PCR; TCRdb lists only in-frame clones, some missing. This table has around 30,000 clones, roughly 80% appearing once. The source material was breast tumor tissue. The chain recombines TRBV9 with TRBJ2-3; 8 bases map to TRBD2. The clonotype was recovered from a person aged 30 to 39 with breast cancer. This chain's CDR3 is CASSVTTSAYTDTQYF. DNA of the CDR3: TGTGCCAGCAGCGTTACGACTAGCGCCTACACAGATACGCAGTATTTT.